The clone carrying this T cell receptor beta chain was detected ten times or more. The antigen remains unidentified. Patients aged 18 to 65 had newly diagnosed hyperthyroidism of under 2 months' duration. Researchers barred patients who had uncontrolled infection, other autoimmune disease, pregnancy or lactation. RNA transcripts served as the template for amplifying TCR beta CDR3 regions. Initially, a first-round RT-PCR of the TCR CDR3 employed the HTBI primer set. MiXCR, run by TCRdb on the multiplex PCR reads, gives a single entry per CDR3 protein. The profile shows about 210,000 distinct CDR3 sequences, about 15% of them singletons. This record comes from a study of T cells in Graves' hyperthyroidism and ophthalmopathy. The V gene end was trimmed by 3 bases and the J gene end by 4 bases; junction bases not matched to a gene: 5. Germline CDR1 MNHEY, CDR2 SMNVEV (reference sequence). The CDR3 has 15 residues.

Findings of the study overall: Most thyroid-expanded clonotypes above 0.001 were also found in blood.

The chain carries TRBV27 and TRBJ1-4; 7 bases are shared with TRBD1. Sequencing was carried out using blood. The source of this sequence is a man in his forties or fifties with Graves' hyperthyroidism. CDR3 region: CASSFAGGGNEKLFF. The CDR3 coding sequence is TGTGCCAGCAGTTTCGCAGGGGGTGGTAATGAAAAACTGTTTTTT.